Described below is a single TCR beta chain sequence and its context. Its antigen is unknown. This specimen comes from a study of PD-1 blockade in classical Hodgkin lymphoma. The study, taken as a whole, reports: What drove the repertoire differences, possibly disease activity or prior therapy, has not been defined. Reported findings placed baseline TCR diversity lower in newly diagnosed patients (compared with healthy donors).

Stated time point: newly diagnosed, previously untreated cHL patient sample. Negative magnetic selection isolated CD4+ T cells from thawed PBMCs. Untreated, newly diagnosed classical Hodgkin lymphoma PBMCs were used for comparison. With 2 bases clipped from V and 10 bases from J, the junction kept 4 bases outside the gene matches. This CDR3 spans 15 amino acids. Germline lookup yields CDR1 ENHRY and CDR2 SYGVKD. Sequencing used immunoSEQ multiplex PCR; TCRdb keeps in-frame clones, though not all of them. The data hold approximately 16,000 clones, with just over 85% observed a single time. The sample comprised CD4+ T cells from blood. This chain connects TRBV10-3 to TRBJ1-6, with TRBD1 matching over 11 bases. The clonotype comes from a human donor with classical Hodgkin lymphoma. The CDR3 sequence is CAISEGQGANSPLHF. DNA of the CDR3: TGTGCCATCAGTGAGGGACAGGGGGCTAACTCACCCCTCCACTTT.